These 5 T cell receptor beta chains originate from one sample sequenced in a study of early T cells in non-severe SARS-CoV-2 infection. TCRdb processed the 5' RACE reads anew with MiXCR; each CDR3 protein has one entry. The repertoire consists of 84,000 or so distinct CDR3 sequences, with around 15% occurring once and the leading ten covering roughly 9.7%. Sequenced material: whole blood. The receptors were sampled from an adult who was a healthcare worker with PCR-confirmed SARS-CoV-2 infection or an uninfected control (not recorded which).

In this sample, this clonotype turned up a few times. The V gene is TRBV5-1, the J gene TRBJ1-1; tentative D call: TRBD1 (6 bases). Deletions cut 5 bases from V and 4 bases from J, with 9 bases between. Germline CDR1 SGHRS, CDR2 YFSETQ. This CDR3 region has 12 residues. CDR3 region: CASSGGGTEAFF. The CDR3 DNA is TGCGCCAGCAGTGGAGGGGGCACTGAAGCTTTCTTT. Full variable domain (outside the CDR3, taken from reference TRBV5-1 and TRBJ1-1): KAGVTQTPRYLIKTRGQQVTLSCSPISGHRSVSWYQQTPGQGLQFLFEYFSETQRNKGNFPGRFSGRQFSNSRSEMNVSTLELGDSALYLCASSGGGTEAFFGQGTRLTVV.

The chain has TRBV12-3 or TRBV12-4 and TRBJ1-6, with D possibly matching TRBD1 (6 bases). The CDR3 is 15 residues long. V dropped 2 bases and J dropped 8 bases, with 13 bases sitting between them. The CDR3 DNA reads as TGTGCCAGCAGTTTAATGGGACAAAGGGATTCACCCCTCCACTTT. The encoded protein is CASSLMGQRDSPLHF.

This clonotype occurred many times. CDR3 in amino acids: CASSYSGGGNTIYF. The CDR3 coding sequence is TGTGCCAGCAGTTACAGTGGGGGTGGAAACACCATATATTTT. This rearrangement joins TRBV6-6 to TRBJ1-3, with a weak D call TRBD1 (5 bases). The V gene lost 2 bases and the J gene lost 3 bases, with 8 bases spanning the gap. The CDR3 is made up of 14 amino acids. Germline CDR1 and CDR2: MNHNY and SVGAGI (reference sequence).

This clonotype was picked up a small number of times. The chain combines TRBV29-1 with TRBJ1-5, with D tentatively TRBD1 (6 bases). Trimming removed 7 bases from V and 4 bases from J, with 11 bases in between. Germline V gene sequence: CDR1 SQVTM, CDR2 ANQGSEA. The CDR3 totals 12 residues. CDR3 residues: CSASGENQPQHF. DNA for the CDR3: TGCAGCGCCTCAGGGGAAAATCAGCCCCAGCATTTT.

The chain uses TRBV2 and TRBJ2-5, with TRBD2 matching 12 bases. With V trimmed by 7 bases and J by 6 bases, 6 bases remained unmatched. Germline values: CDR1 SNHLY, CDR2 FYNNEI. The CDR3 runs to 14 residues. This chain's CDR3 is CASMLAGGRKTQYF. In nucleotides, the CDR3 is TGTGCCAGCATGCTAGCGGGGGGGCGAAAGACCCAGTACTTC.